The entry that follows covers one T cell receptor (beta chain) sequence. Its antigen remains unidentified. This sample was taken from a study of cytomegalovirus exposure and HLA in healthy donors. Whole-study findings and limits: Researchers had no immune exposure information except CMV serostatus available.

The PCR contained 60 Vbeta and 13 Jbeta primers. Libraries were prepared by immunoSEQ multiplex PCR; TCRdb keeps only in-frame clonotypes and omits some of them. Altogether 90,000 to 120,000 clones are present, more than 70% being singletons, with the ten largest covering roughly 8%. V was pared by 2 bases and J by 7 bases, with 6 bases of the junction left unmatched. There are 15 residues in the CDR3. Germline V gene data show CDR1 as SGHRS and CDR2 as YFSETQ. The TCR was taken from a man under 40 in good health and CMV-seronegative. The sequenced material came from PBMCs. The V call is TRBV5-1, the J call TRBJ2-2; 9 nucleotides align to TRBD1. For the CDR3, the DNA is TGCGCCAGCAGCTTTGGGGACAGGGAGATCGGGGAGCTGTTTTTT. It encodes CASSFGDREIGELFF.